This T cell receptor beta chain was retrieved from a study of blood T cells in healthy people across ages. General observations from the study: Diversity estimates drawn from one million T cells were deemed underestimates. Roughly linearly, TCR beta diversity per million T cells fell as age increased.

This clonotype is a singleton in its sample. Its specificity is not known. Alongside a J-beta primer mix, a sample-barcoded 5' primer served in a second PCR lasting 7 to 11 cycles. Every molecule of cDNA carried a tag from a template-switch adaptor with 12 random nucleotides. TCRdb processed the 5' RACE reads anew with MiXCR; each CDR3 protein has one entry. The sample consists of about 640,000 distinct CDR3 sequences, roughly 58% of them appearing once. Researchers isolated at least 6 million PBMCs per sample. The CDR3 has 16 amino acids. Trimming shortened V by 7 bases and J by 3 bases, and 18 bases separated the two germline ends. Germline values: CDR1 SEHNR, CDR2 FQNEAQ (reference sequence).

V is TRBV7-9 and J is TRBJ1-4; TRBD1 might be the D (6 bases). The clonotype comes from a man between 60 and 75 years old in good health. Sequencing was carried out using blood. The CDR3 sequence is CASMGPSGAPNEKLFF. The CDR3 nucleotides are TGTGCCAGCATGGGGCCTTCAGGGGCCCCTAATGAAAAACTGTTTTTT.